Shown below are 20 T cell receptor beta chains from a single sample sequenced in a study of T-cell memory formation after mild COVID-19. TCRdb re-called the 5' RACE reads through MiXCR, storing one row per CDR3 protein. The sample lists hundreds of thousands of distinct CDR3 sequences; 20% were seen once. Input material: PBMCs or a T cell subset sorted from them (not recorded which). These TCRs come from an adult woman who had mild COVID-19 (a few samples of this study predate the infection). Cell type and time point are not known.

This clonotype was seen at least ten times. This chain joins TRBV7-8 and TRBJ2-1; perhaps TRBD2 as D (6 bases). Germline CDR1 and CDR2: SGHVS and FQNEAQ. CDR3 length: 12 amino acids. V was cut by 5 bases and J by 7 bases, with 9 bases left in between. The CDR3 is CASSPGGNEQFF. DNA for the CDR3: TGTGCCAGCAGCCCAGGAGGGAATGAGCAGTTCTTC.

The V gene is TRBV12-3 or TRBV12-4, the J gene TRBJ2-2; D is unresolved. This CDR3 contains 12 residues. Trimming pared 8 bases from V and 7 bases from J, leaving 11 bases between. The CDR3 protein is CASVPGGGELFF. The CDR3 nucleotides read TGTGCCAGCGTACCCGGTGGCGGGGAGCTGTTTTTT.

This clonotype was detected only a few times. The rearrangement joins TRBV11-3 to TRBJ2-7; 8 bases fit TRBD1. There are 16 residues in the CDR3. From germline, CDR1 is SGHNT and CDR2 YENEEA. V lost 4 bases to trimming and J lost 0 bases; unmatched junction nucleotides: 8. In DNA, the CDR3 is TGTGCCAGCAGCTCCTCCGGGACAGGACCCTCCTACGAGCAGTACTTC. Residues: CASSSSGTGPSYEQYF.

J is TRBJ1-1 and V is TRBV6-5; D is perhaps TRBD1 (5 bases). V lost 7 bases and J lost 4, with 16 bases in between. This CDR3 spans 14 amino acids. CDR1 is MNHEY and CDR2 is SVGAGI in the germline V gene. The CDR3 is CASKKGYTGTEAFF. DNA for the CDR3: TGTGCCAGCAAAAAGGGGTACACGGGCACTGAAGCTTTCTTT.

As to this clonotype: It is likely a read error, because the conserved phenylalanine at the end of the CDR3 is missing. The chain has TRBV6-5 and TRBJ2-5; D remains unclear. Trimming left V 2 bases short and J 4 bases short, with 8 bases between. Germline V CDR1 and CDR2: MNHEY, SVGAGI. This CDR3 region has 13 residues. DNA of the CDR3: TGTGCCAGCAGTTACGGCGAACCAGAGACCCAGTACTCC. This encodes CASSYGEPETQYS.

The chain recombines TRBV7-2 with TRBJ2-7; 7 bases map to TRBD1. Losses at the gene ends were 1 base for V and 12 bases for J; bases not matched to a gene: 9. In germline, CDR1 is SGHTA, CDR2 FQGNSA. This CDR3 has 13 residues. CDR3 DNA sequence: TGTGCCAGCAGCTTAGGGAATACAGGGGATCGGTACTTC. Its translation: CASSLGNTGDRYF.

The chain combines TRBV4-2 with TRBJ2-1; no firm D call. With 1 base removed from V and 3 bases from J, the gap between germline ends came to 7 bases. The CDR3 extends over 14 amino acids. Germline V CDR1 and CDR2: LGHNA, YNFKEQ. This chain's CDR3 is CASSQVLVYNEQFF. In DNA, the CDR3 is TGTGCCAGCAGCCAAGTGCTCGTCTACAATGAGCAGTTCTTC.

This rearrangement joins TRBV29-1 to TRBJ2-4; no firm D call. Trimming removed 8 bases from V and 4 bases from J, with 6 bases in between. Germline CDR1 reads SQVTM; CDR2 reads ANQGSEA. CDR3 length: 10 amino acids. CDR3 residues: CSPSKNIQYF. CDR3 coding DNA: TGCAGCCCCTCGAAAAACATTCAGTACTTC.

This clonotype has a handful of counts. This chain connects TRBV4-3 to TRBJ2-2; D may be TRBD1 (5 bases). Deletions cut 6 bases from V and 6 bases from J, with 5 bases between. The CDR3 extends over 11 amino acids. The V gene's germline CDR1 is LGHNA and CDR2 YSLEER. As DNA, the CDR3 is TGCGCCAGCAGGGGGCCCGGGGAGCTGTTTTTT. This encodes CASRGPGELFF.

The chain's CDR3 is CASSLSWYSDTYTGELFF. DNA of the CDR3: TGTGCCAGCAGCCTATCGTGGTATTCGGACACCTACACCGGGGAGCTGTTTTTT. The genes are TRBV13 and TRBJ2-2; D perhaps matches TRBD1 (5 bases). Germline V CDR1 and CDR2: PRHDT, FYEKMQ (reference sequence). The CDR3 totals 18 residues. Between the trimmed V and J ends, which lost 5 bases and 3 bases, there was a span of 22 bases.

The chain recombines TRBV6-2 or TRBV6-3 with TRBJ1-1; no reliable D call. From germline, CDR1 is MNHEY and CDR2 SVGEGT. Trimming took 8 bases from V and 3 from J, leaving 7 bases between them. CDR3 length: 11 amino acids. The CDR3 is CASPRDTEAFF. As DNA, the CDR3 is TGTGCCAGCCCTCGGGACACTGAAGCTTTCTTT.

The chain uses TRBV11-1 and TRBJ2-1; TRBD1 agrees at 7 bases. Looked up from germline, CDR1 is SGHAT and CDR2 is FQDESV (reference sequence). V dropped 0 bases and J dropped 7; count of bases not matched to a gene: 6. The CDR3 is 15 amino acids. CDR3 nucleotides: TGTGCCAGCAGCTTAGCGGAAGGGACAGTAAATGAGCAGTTCTTC. Residues: CASSLAEGTVNEQFF.

The V and J genes are TRBV28 and TRBJ2-1, with D perhaps TRBD1 (5 bases). V was pared by 3 bases and J by 2 bases, with 11 bases between. The CDR3 has 15 residues. Germline V gene lookup returns CDR1 MDHEN and CDR2 SYDVKM. The chain's CDR3 is CASSFQGNAYNEQFF. CDR3 coding DNA: TGTGCCAGCAGTTTTCAGGGAAACGCCTACAATGAGCAGTTCTTC.

This clonotype occurred a few times. V usage is TRBV7-9 and J usage is TRBJ1-4; perhaps TRBD1 as D (6 bases). The V gene's germline CDR1 is SEHNR and CDR2 FQNEAQ (reference sequence). Trimming removed 2 bases from V and 0 bases from J, with 7 bases in between. This CDR3 is 15 amino acids long. The CDR3: CASSLTGTTNEKLFF. In DNA form, the CDR3 reads TGTGCCAGCAGCTTAACAGGGACAACTAATGAAAAACTGTTTTTT.

This clonotype occurred a few times. The chain is built from TRBV5-1 and TRBJ1-1; D gene uncertain. Germline V gene lookup returns CDR1 SGHRS and CDR2 YFSETQ. The CDR3 is 15 amino acids. Trimming removed 0 bases from V and 0 bases from J, with 9 bases in between. The CDR3 spells CASSLEADMNTEAFF. Here the CDR3 DNA reads TGCGCCAGCAGCTTGGAGGCCGACATGAACACTGAAGCTTTCTTT. The entire variable domain, with the rest obtained from reference TRBV5-1 and TRBJ1-1, is as follows: KAGVTQTPRYLIKTRGQQVTLSCSPISGHRSVSWYQQTPGQGLQFLFEYFSETQRNKGNFPGRFSGRQFSNSRSEMNVSTLELGDSALYLCASSLEADMNTEAFFGQGTRLTVV.

This clonotype turned up a few times. This chain links TRBV20-1 with TRBJ2-7, with 7 bases matching TRBD1. This CDR3 comprises 16 residues. With 2 bases clipped from V and 7 bases from J, the junction kept 17 bases outside the gene matches. Germline lookup yields CDR1 DFQATT and CDR2 SNEGSKA (reference sequence). CDR3 DNA: TGCAGTGCTAGACCGACAGGGAGTCCCCCTATGCTTGAGCAGTACTTC. It yields the protein CSARPTGSPPMLEQYF.

V gene TRBV7-2 combines with J gene TRBJ2-3, with 10 bases fitting TRBD2. V trimming: 2 bases; J trimming: 1 base; junction bases outside the gene matches: 6. Germline-derived CDR1 and CDR2 are SGHTA and FQGNSA. CDR3 length: 17 amino acids. The CDR3 protein is CASSLWRSGRGTDTQYF. CDR3 sequence (DNA): TGTGCCAGCAGCTTATGGAGGAGCGGGAGGGGCACAGATACGCAGTATTTT. The full variable domain, its missing parts supplied by reference TRBV7-2 and TRBJ2-3, is GAGVSQSPSNKVTEKGKDVELRCDPISGHTALYWYRQSLGQGLEFLIYFQGNSAPDKSGLPSDRFSAERTGGSVSTLTIQRTQQEDSAVYLCASSLWRSGRGTDTQYFGPGTRLTVL.

This clonotype was seen a handful of times. The gene calls are TRBV4-1 and TRBJ2-7, with 9 bases that match TRBD1. This CDR3 is 17 amino acids long. In germline, CDR1 is MGHRA, CDR2 YSYEKL. J was trimmed by 2 bases and V by 4 bases; bases with no gene match: 12. The DNA for the CDR3 is TGCGCCAGCAGCCCCCAAGGACAGGGGCCCACTACCTACGAGCAGTACTTC. As protein: CASSPQGQGPTTYEQYF.

This clonotype has a handful of counts. DNA for the CDR3: TGTGCCAGCACCCTGGGGGACATTCTTCGCTTTGAGTATTTT. Translation gives CASTLGDILRFEYF. The chain carries TRBV12-3 or TRBV12-4 and TRBJ2-3, with a possible D match to TRBD1 (6 bases). The ends were cut back, 7 bases at V and 13 bases at J, with 24 bases in the middle. The CDR3 consists of 14 residues.

This clonotype has only a few counts. The rearrangement uses TRBV4-1 and TRBJ1-4; 10 bases are shared with TRBD1. The CDR3 has 17 amino acids. Germline CDR1 is MGHRA and CDR2 is YSYEKL. The V gene end was trimmed by 5 bases and the J gene end by 5 bases; junction bases not matched to a gene: 11. CDR3 amino acids: CASSARRDRGSNEKLFF. Here the CDR3 DNA reads TGCGCCAGCAGCGCCCGCCGGGACAGGGGATCGAATGAAAAACTGTTTTTT.